These 29 T cell receptor beta chains originate from one sample sequenced in a study of blood T cells in healthy people across ages. Alongside a J-beta primer mix, a sample-barcoded 5' primer served in a second PCR lasting roughly 7 to 12 cycles. MiXCR, applied by TCRdb to the 5' RACE reads, yields one record per CDR3 protein. The table has hundreds of thousands of distinct CDR3 sequences, roughly 32% seen once. Sequencing was carried out using blood. These receptors were taken from an elderly woman in good health.

This clonotype was seen only a few times. This chain uses TRBV9 with TRBJ1-3; D remains unclear. There are 15 residues in the CDR3. V was shortened by 2 bases and J by 0 bases, with 9 bases between the two germline ends. Germline V gene sequence: CDR1 SGDLS, CDR2 YYNGEE. The CDR3 region has the DNA TGTGCCAGCAGCGTGTCAGTGTCCTCTGGAAACACCATATATTTT. Translating gives CASSVSVSSGNTIYF.

This clonotype was seen at least ten times. The chain has TRBV7-9 and TRBJ1-4; weak D call: TRBD1 (5 bases). The CDR3 is 15 residues long. Germline assignment: CDR1 SEHNR and CDR2 FQNEAQ (reference sequence). V shed 5 bases and J shed 2 bases, with 12 bases lying between them. The CDR3 DNA reads TGTGCCAGCAGCGTGGTAAAGGGGACTAATGAAAAACTGTTTTTT. It codes for CASSVVKGTNEKLFF. Filled out from reference TRBV7-9 and TRBJ1-4, the complete variable domain reads DTGVSQNPRHKITKRGQNVTFRCDPISEHNRLYWYRQTLGQGPEFLTYFQNEAQLEKSRLLSDRFSAERPKGSFSTLEIQRTEQGDSAMYLCASSVVKGTNEKLFFGSGTQLSVL.

The table lists this clonotype with many counts. This sequence joins TRBV6-1 and TRBJ1-2; TRBD1 matches 8 bases. The CDR3 spans 14 residues. J lost 5 bases, V lost 8 bases, and 10 bases had no gene match. Germline CDR1 and CDR2: MNHNS and SASEGT. The CDR3 coding sequence is TGTGCCAGCTCGAGGGACAGGAGCGGTTATGGCTACACCTTC. As protein: CASSRDRSGYGYTF.

In the case of this clonotype: One base away lies a much larger clone, so this may be a sequencing read error. The CDR3 DNA sequence: TGTGCCAGCAGGTACTCAAGACAGGGGGATGGCTACACCTTC. Translated, it gives CASRYSRQGDGYTF. The chain has TRBV6-2 or TRBV6-3 and TRBJ1-2, with 9 bases lining up with TRBD1. Germline V gene sequence: CDR1 MNHEY, CDR2 SVGEGT. The CDR3 has 14 residues.

This clonotype was counted ten times or more. The chain is built from TRBV7-3 and TRBJ2-1; TRBD1 agrees at 7 bases. With 1 base clipped from V and 10 bases from J, the junction kept 7 bases outside the gene matches. CDR1 SGHTA and CDR2 FQGTGA come from the germline V gene. The CDR3 sequence is 14 residues long. The CDR3 nucleotides are TGTGCCAGCAGCTTAAAAGGGGGCCTTGGAGAGCAGTTCTTC. This codes for CASSLKGGLGEQFF.

On this clonotype: A much larger clonotype is one base distant, so this may be a read error. This chain connects TRBV12-3 or TRBV12-4 to TRBJ2-5, with 9 bases aligning to TRBD1. The CDR3 totals 16 residues. The ends lost 5 bases at V and 11 bases at J; junction bases unmatched: 18. The CDR3 sequence is CASSNRDRVVGNEQYF. The CDR3 DNA reads as TGTGCCAGCAGTAACCGGGACAGGGTTGTCGGCAATGAGCAGTACTTC.

The V call is TRBV20-1, the J call TRBJ2-1, with TRBD1 identical over 8 bases. Germline loops: CDR1 DFQATT, CDR2 SNEGSKA (reference sequence). V was clipped by 6 bases and J by 5 bases; unmatched bases: 9. The CDR3 runs 14 residues. CDR3 in DNA: TGCAGTGCCCGAGAGCAGGGGGCCAACAATGAGCAGTTCTTC. This translates into CSAREQGANNEQFF.

This clonotype was recorded at least ten times. This rearrangement joins TRBV20-1 to TRBJ1-6, with D possibly matching TRBD1 (5 bases). Germline CDR1 reads DFQATT; CDR2 reads SNEGSKA (reference sequence). The ends were cut back, 0 bases at V and 10 bases at J, with 16 bases in the middle. The CDR3 is made up of 15 amino acids. The CDR3 sequence is CSAREPRGDVSPLHF. CDR3 DNA: TGCAGTGCTAGAGAACCTCGAGGGGACGTGTCACCCCTCCACTTT.

On this clonotype: One base away lies a much larger clone, so this may be a sequencing read error. V usage is TRBV11-3 and J usage is TRBJ2-5; maybe TRBD1 (5 bases). The germline V and J ends were trimmed by 2 bases and 11 bases, with 15 bases remaining between them. The CDR3 contains 13 residues. Germline-derived CDR1 and CDR2 are SGHNT and YENEEA. This chain's CDR3 is CASSLIPRDEQYF. CDR3 nucleotide sequence: TGTGCCAGCAGCTTAATACCCAGGGATGAGCAGTACTTC.

CDR3 in DNA: TGCAGTGCTCTCCGGGGGAGGGGGGCTAGCACAGATACGCAGTATTTT. It yields the protein CSALRGRGASTDTQYF. The chain employs TRBV20-1 and TRBJ2-3, with a weak D call TRBD2 (7 bases). Germline CDR1 reads DFQATT; CDR2 reads SNEGSKA (reference sequence). This CDR3 is 16 amino acids long. Deletions cut 5 bases from V and 0 bases from J, with 18 bases between.

Ten or more counts support this clonotype. This rearrangement joins TRBV6-2 or TRBV6-3 to TRBJ2-7, with 8 bases matching TRBD1. Germline loops: CDR1 MNHEY, CDR2 SVGEGT. The CDR3 runs 15 residues. The J segment lost 9 bases and the V segment lost 0 bases, leaving 10 bases of the junction unmatched. Here the CDR3 DNA reads TGTGCCAGCAGTTACTCTCCGGGACAGGCTTCTTTGCAGTACTTC. As protein: CASSYSPGQASLQYF.

There are many counts of this clonotype. This chain connects TRBV5-1 to TRBJ1-6; 9 bases fit TRBD1. This CDR3 is built from 19 residues. Germline V lookup: CDR1 SGHRS, CDR2 YFSETQ. With V trimmed by 0 bases and J by 10 bases, 17 bases remained unmatched. Here the CDR3 DNA reads TGCGCCAGCAGCTTGGACACGGGCCTGGCAACAGGGGGCCTCTCACCCCTCCACTTT. Protein product: CASSLDTGLATGGLSPLHF.

This clonotype was found many times. Possible read error: a much larger clone is one base away. J is TRBJ1-6 and V is TRBV2, with unresolved D. Germline loops: CDR1 SNHLY, CDR2 FYNNEI. The V end was cut by 6 bases, the J end by 7 bases, with 13 bases between. This CDR3 spans 14 amino acids. The CDR3 sequence: CASRENRANSPLHF. In DNA form, the CDR3 reads TGTGCCAGCAGGGAGAATAGGGCGAATTCACCCCTCCACTTT.

V gene TRBV15 combines with J gene TRBJ1-1; the match to TRBD1 covers 8 bases. V shed 5 bases and J 10 bases; nucleotides not matched to a gene: 15. CDR3 length equals 15 residues. Germline V lookup: CDR1 LNHNV, CDR2 YYDKDF (reference sequence). CDR3 bases: TGTGCCACCAGCGGAAGGACAGGGACCTCCTCCGGAGCTTTCTTT. It translates to CATSGRTGTSSGAFF.

This clonotype was recorded at least ten times. The CDR3: CASSYDDRRYEQYF. CDR3 bases: TGTGCCAGCAGTTACGACGACAGGCGCTACGAGCAGTACTTC. The chain carries TRBV28 and TRBJ2-7; TRBD1 is a possible D gene (6 bases). CDR1 and CDR2 (germline): MDHEN, SYDVKM. The V and J ends lost 4 bases and 3 bases respectively, with 13 bases between them. This CDR3 is 14 amino acids long.

This clonotype was counted at least ten times. The chain has TRBV6-5 and TRBJ2-5, with D unresolved. The V end lost 5 bases, the J end lost 0 bases, and 7 bases lay between the germline ends. The CDR3 length is 13 residues. CDR1 MNHEY and CDR2 SVGAGI come from the germline V gene. The DNA for the CDR3 is TGTGCCAGCAGTCAAAAGTACCAAGAGACCCAGTACTTC. Translation: CASSQKYQETQYF.

This chain links TRBV20-1 with TRBJ1-1, with TRBD1 matching over 7 bases. In germline, CDR1 is DFQATT, CDR2 SNEGSKA (reference sequence). V trimming: 3 bases; J trimming: 7 bases; junction bases outside the gene matches: 11. The CDR3 consists of 14 residues. CDR3 residues: CSASWSTGRDEAFF. CDR3 nucleotides: TGCAGTGCTAGTTGGTCGACAGGGAGGGATGAAGCTTTCTTT.

The CDR3 spells CASSEGQTYGYTF. The CDR3 nucleotides read TGTGCCAGCTCAGAGGGACAGACCTATGGCTACACCTTC. The chain joins TRBV18 to TRBJ1-2; 7 bases map to TRBD1. The CDR3 is 13 residues long. The V segment lost 5 bases and the J segment 4 bases; nucleotides outside the gene matches: 4. Per germline, CDR1 KGHSH and CDR2 LQKENI.

The DNA of the CDR3 is TGTGCCACCAGCAGAGATCTCGGGGCCGTCGGGGAGCTGTTTTTT. Residues: CATSRDLGAVGELFF. V gene TRBV15 combines with J gene TRBJ2-2; D possibly matches TRBD1 or TRBD2 (5 bases each). V was cut by 0 bases and J by 7 bases, with 12 bases left in between. The germline gives CDR1 LNHNV, CDR2 YYDKDF (reference sequence). This CDR3 region has 15 residues.

In this sample, this clonotype turned up many times. J is TRBJ2-1 and V is TRBV3-1, with TRBD2 matching 13 bases. The J segment lost 8 bases and the V segment lost 5 bases, leaving 12 bases of the junction unmatched. The CDR3 runs 17 residues. The germline gives CDR1 LGHDT, CDR2 YNNKEL (reference sequence). The CDR3 nucleotides are TGTGCCAGCAGCAGGGGACCGGGACTAGCGGGACGGGATGAGCAGTTCTTC. This translates into CASSRGPGLAGRDEQFF.

With regard to this clonotype: This may stem from a read error, because a much larger clone lies one nucleotide away. The gene calls are TRBV6-1 and TRBJ2-1; no clear D. This CDR3 region has 14 residues. Germline V CDR1 and CDR2: MNHNS, SASEGT. The CDR3 nucleotides read TGTGCCAGCGGTGAAAGGCAGGTCGGGAATGAGCAGTTCTTC. It yields the protein CASGERQVGNEQFF.

This chain links TRBV7-2 with TRBJ2-3, with D perhaps TRBD1 or TRBD2 (5 bases each). This CDR3 contains 16 residues. V lost 0 bases and J lost 3, with 13 bases in between. Germline V gene data show CDR1 as SGHTA and CDR2 as FQGNSA. This chain's CDR3 is CASSLALGRETDTQYF. Here the CDR3 DNA reads TGTGCCAGCAGCTTAGCCCTGGGCAGGGAGACAGATACGCAGTATTTT.

This clonotype was counted ten times or more. The V call is TRBV6-1, the J call TRBJ2-1; D remains unclear. This CDR3 contains 11 residues. The V end lost 2 bases, the J end lost 9 bases, and 5 bases lay between the germline ends. The germline CDR1 and CDR2 sequences are MNHNS and SASEGT. CDR3 sequence (DNA): TGTGCCAGCAGTGAAAAGATTGAGCAGTTCTTC. This codes for CASSEKIEQFF.

This clonotype was found a few times. The rearrangement joins TRBV6-5 to TRBJ1-1, with D possibly TRBD1 on 6 matching bases. The V and J ends lost 0 bases and 3 bases respectively, with 14 bases between them. This CDR3 has 16 amino acids. Germline V gene data show CDR1 as MNHEY and CDR2 as SVGAGI. The CDR3 nucleotides read TGTGCCAGCAGTTACTCGAGATGGGCAGGGGACACTGAAGCTTTCTTT. Translation gives CASSYSRWAGDTEAFF.

The chain is built from TRBV7-2 and TRBJ2-1; TRBD2 agrees at 10 bases. Germline-derived CDR1 and CDR2 are SGHTA and FQGNSA. This CDR3 is built from 16 residues. Trimming cost V 4 bases and J 7 bases; bases outside gene matches: 10. Here the CDR3 reads CASSSRASGSLNEQFF. DNA of the CDR3: TGTGCCAGCAGCTCACGGGCTAGCGGGAGTCTGAATGAGCAGTTCTTC.

CDR3 nucleotides: TGTGCCTGGAGTTACGCATTGAGGGTGAAGGGATCCTACGAGCAGTACTTC. It encodes CAWSYALRVKGSYEQYF. This chain uses TRBV30 with TRBJ2-7, with D possibly TRBD2 on 5 matching bases. Germline V lookup: CDR1 GTSNPN, CDR2 SVGIG (reference sequence). The CDR3 sequence is 17 residues long. The V gene lost 2 bases and the J gene lost 1 base, with 21 bases spanning the gap. The full variable domain, in which reference TRBV30 and TRBJ2-7 provide the parts outside the CDR3, is SQTIHQWPATLVQPVGSPLSLECTVEGTSNPNLYWYRQAAGRGLQLLFYSVGIGQISSEVPQNLSASRPQDRQFILSSKKLLLSDSGFYLCAWSYALRVKGSYEQYFGPGTRLTVT.

In its sample, this clonotype was seen many times. The rearrangement joins TRBV7-9 to TRBJ1-2; perhaps TRBD1 as D (6 bases). The CDR3 covers 15 residues. Germline V gives CDR1 SEHNR, CDR2 FQNEAQ (reference sequence). V shed 0 bases and J shed 8 bases, with 16 bases lying between them. The CDR3 protein is CASSLAAQGSGGYTF. The CDR3 bases are TGTGCCAGCAGCTTAGCGGCACAGGGCAGTGGCGGCTACACCTTC.

This clonotype was seen more than once but under ten times. CDR3: CASSEAKSYGDTEAFF. DNA of the CDR3: TGTGCCAGCAGTGAAGCCAAATCTTACGGAGACACTGAAGCTTTCTTT. The rearrangement uses TRBV2 and TRBJ1-1; no clear D gene. Germline CDR1 and CDR2: SNHLY and FYNNEI. This CDR3 contains 16 residues. V was trimmed by 0 bases and J by 3 bases, leaving 14 bases between them.

In regard to this clonotype: An end of the junction differs from the germline gene, which may be a read error. The CDR3, as DNA: TGCGCCAGCAACTCCCTCGGGACAGGGGGCCACGAGCAGTACTTC. The encoded protein is CASNSLGTGGHEQYF. The chain combines TRBV5-6 with TRBJ2-5; TRBD1 matches at 12 bases. The DNA matches TRBJ2-7 better at its end, which makes the J call doubtful. The CDR3 length is 15 residues. Looked up from germline, CDR1 is SGHDT and CDR2 is YYEEEE.